Listed here are 4 T cell receptor beta chains from one sample, sequenced in a study of cytomegalovirus exposure and HLA in healthy donors. The PCR ran on 60 Vbeta and 13 Jbeta primers. Only in-frame clones appear in the TCRdb table, and some are missing; sequencing was by immunoSEQ multiplex PCR. This table holds around 150,000 clones, about 64% found once. Sequencing used PBMCs. These receptors were obtained from a man in his forties or fifties in good health and CMV-seronegative.

This clone turned up a few times. Here the CDR3 DNA reads TGTGCCAGTAGTAGCCGGGACAGGGGACCCACTGAAGCTTTCTTT. It codes for CASSSRDRGPTEAFF. V is TRBV19 and J is TRBJ1-1, with 10 bases aligning to TRBD1. The CDR3 has 15 residues. The V and J ends lost 4 bases and 4 bases, in that order; junction bases with no gene match: 6. Per germline, CDR1 LNHDA and CDR2 SQIVND (reference sequence).

The genes are TRBV6-6 and TRBJ1-5; 7 bases align to TRBD1. This CDR3 comprises 13 residues. Germline-derived CDR1 and CDR2 are MNHNY and SVGAGI (reference sequence). J gave up 6 bases and V 2 bases, and 1 base lay outside the gene matches. CDR3 amino acids: CASSYAGGQPQHF. The DNA for the CDR3 is TGTGCCAGCAGTTACGCAGGGGGTCAGCCCCAGCATTTT.

The chain has TRBV18 and TRBJ1-1; TRBD1 aligns across 11 bases. CDR1 and CDR2 (germline): KGHSH, LQKENI. V lost 2 bases to trimming and J lost 3 bases; unmatched junction nucleotides: 2. This CDR3 is built from 15 residues. CDR3: CASSPGQGADTEAFF. The CDR3 nucleotides are TGTGCCAGCTCACCAGGACAGGGGGCGGACACTGAAGCTTTCTTT.

Regarding this clone: Other DNA sequences of this sample code for an identical CDR3. The rearrangement links TRBV4-1 to TRBJ1-4; D might be TRBD1 (5 bases). Germline loops: CDR1 MGHRA, CDR2 YSYEKL. The CDR3 is 12 residues long. V lost 3 bases and J lost 11, with 10 bases in between. CDR3 in amino acids: CASSQDKGKLFF. The CDR3 region has the DNA TGCGCCAGCAGCCAGGATAAGGGGAAACTGTTTTTT.